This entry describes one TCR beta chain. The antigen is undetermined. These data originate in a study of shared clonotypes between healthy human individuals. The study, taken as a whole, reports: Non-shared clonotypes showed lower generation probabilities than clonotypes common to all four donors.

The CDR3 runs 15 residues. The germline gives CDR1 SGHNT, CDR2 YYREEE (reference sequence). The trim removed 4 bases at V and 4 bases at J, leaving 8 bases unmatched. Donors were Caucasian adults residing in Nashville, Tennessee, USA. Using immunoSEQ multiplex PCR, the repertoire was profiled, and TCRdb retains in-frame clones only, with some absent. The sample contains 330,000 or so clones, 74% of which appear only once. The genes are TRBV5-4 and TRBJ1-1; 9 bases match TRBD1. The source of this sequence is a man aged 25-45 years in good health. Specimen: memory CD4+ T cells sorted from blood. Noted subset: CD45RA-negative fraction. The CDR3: CASSADRGFTTEAFF. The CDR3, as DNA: TGTGCCAGCAGCGCCGACAGGGGGTTTACCACTGAAGCTTTCTTT.